The clone carrying this T cell receptor (beta chain) was detected once. What it recognizes is unknown. The ends were cut back, 6 bases at V and 4 bases at J, with 24 bases in the middle. Germline V gene lookup returns CDR1 MRHNA and CDR2 SNTAGT. This CDR3 comprises 17 residues. These data originate in a study of T cell responses to AZD1222 COVID-19 vaccine. For the study at large: Second-dose schedules of about 4 or about 12 weeks were combined. Overall study results and limits: At 160-218 and 743-854, vaccine-associated CD4 TCRs were dominant, and they spanned spike.

The data were produced by immunoSEQ multiplex PCR, yet TCRdb's version contains in-frame clones alone and is incomplete. This table holds roughly 66,000 clones, approximately 80% found once. Sequencing used peripheral blood, obtained on day 0 of AZD1222 vaccination. This chain connects TRBV6-4 to TRBJ1-1, with D possibly TRBD1 on 6 matching bases. This sequence originates from an adult in good health. The CDR3 loop is CASSPGQQRSGGTEAFF. Here the CDR3 DNA reads TGTGCCAGCAGCCCCGGACAGCAGCGAAGCGGAGGCACTGAAGCTTTCTTT.